The next 17 T cell receptor beta chains were all read from a single sample in a study of shared clonotypes between healthy human individuals. Sequenced by immunoSEQ multiplex PCR; TCRdb stores in-frame clones only, minus some. The sample shows more than 1,200,000 clones, approximately 98.5% of them seen only once. Sequenced: naive CD4+ T cells sorted from blood. The sample's subset: CD45RA+ positively selected. The receptors were sampled from a man under 40 in good health.

The chain recombines TRBV5-6 with TRBJ1-5; D is perhaps TRBD1 (6 bases). Germline V lookup: CDR1 SGHDT, CDR2 YYEEEE. There are 17 residues in the CDR3. V was cut by 4 bases and J by 1 base, with 18 bases left in between. In DNA, the CDR3 is TGTGCCAGCAGCCTTAGAATGGGGGGCGGAAGCAATCAGCCCCAGCATTTT. This codes for CASSLRMGGGSNQPQHF.

CDR3 coding DNA: TGTGCCAGCAGACCCGACAGGGTAACGAACACTGAAGCTTTCTTT. Encoded protein: CASRPDRVTNTEAFF. This rearrangement joins TRBV2 to TRBJ1-1, with 7 bases aligning to TRBD1. The CDR3 totals 15 residues. Germline CDR1 and CDR2: SNHLY and FYNNEI. After removal of 6 bases from V and 1 base from J, the junction contained 8 bases not matched to a gene.

This sequence joins TRBV5-1 and TRBJ2-4, with TRBD1 identical over 8 bases. V gave up 0 bases and J gave up 12 bases; unmatched junction bases: 8. Germline assignment: CDR1 SGHRS and CDR2 YFSETQ. The CDR3 contains 14 residues. Written as DNA, the CDR3 is TGCGCCAGCAGCTTGGGGGGACAGGCCTCCTCTCAGTACTTC. Translation: CASSLGGQASSQYF. Looking up the rest from reference TRBV5-1 and TRBJ2-4 gives the full variable domain: KAGVTQTPRYLIKTRGQQVTLSCSPISGHRSVSWYQQTPGQGLQFLFEYFSETQRNKGNFPGRFSGRQFSNSRSEMNVSTLELGDSALYLCASSLGGQASSQYFGAGTRLSVL.

Comments on this clone: The sample contains more than one DNA sequence encoding this CDR3. This chain joins TRBV6-5 and TRBJ2-7; D gene ambiguous. V was pared by 0 bases and J by 0 bases, with 6 bases between. The germline gives CDR1 MNHEY, CDR2 SVGAGI. The CDR3 has 14 amino acids. This CDR3 reads CASSYSGTSYEQYF. CDR3 DNA sequence: TGTGCCAGCAGTTACTCCGGAACCTCCTACGAGCAGTACTTC.

This clone was seen once. The chain carries TRBV5-5 and TRBJ2-5; TRBD2 matches at 8 bases. The germline V gene encodes CDR1 SGHKS and CDR2 YYEKEE (reference sequence). This CDR3 comprises 17 residues. V was clipped by 6 bases and J by 5 bases; unmatched bases: 18. The CDR3 coding sequence is TGTGCCAGCACCTGGGCTCGTAGCGGGGTTTTAGGGGAGACCCAGTACTTC. Its protein is CASTWARSGVLGETQYF.

This clone was detected only a few times. The junction differs from germline at one of its ends, possibly a read error. The chain carries TRBV28 and TRBJ2-7; TRBD2 matches at 7 bases. Germline V gives CDR1 MDHEN, CDR2 SYDVKM. The CDR3 covers 11 residues. The CDR3 nucleotides are TGCCAAGCGGGATCGCTCTACGAGCAGTACTTC. It is translated as CQAGSLYEQYF.

The chain has TRBV25-1 and TRBJ2-7, with D unclear. Trimming took 0 bases from V and 6 from J, leaving 6 bases between them. This CDR3 region has 12 residues. In germline, CDR1 is MGHDK, CDR2 SYGVNS. The chain's CDR3 is CASSEYLGEQYF. The CDR3 DNA sequence: TGTGCCAGCAGTGAATATTTGGGCGAGCAGTACTTC.

This chain uses TRBV5-1 with TRBJ1-3, with no clear D. CDR1 and CDR2 (germline): SGHRS, YFSETQ. V dropped 1 base and J dropped 1 base, with 6 bases sitting between them. The CDR3 contains 14 residues. CDR3 loop: CASSLRESGNTIYF. CDR3 coding DNA: TGCGCCAGCAGCTTGAGGGAATCTGGAAACACCATATATTTT.

V usage is TRBV6-1 and J usage is TRBJ2-2; TRBD2 matches 10 bases. V lost 6 bases to trimming and J lost 6 bases; unmatched junction nucleotides: 7. From germline, CDR1 is MNHNS and CDR2 SASEGT. CDR3 length: 15 residues. The CDR3 is CASRKAGGLAGELFF. In DNA, the CDR3 is TGTGCCAGCAGGAAAGCGGGAGGGCTCGCCGGGGAGCTGTTTTTT.

The J gene is TRBJ2-3, the V gene TRBV9; possible D gene TRBD2, 6 bases. CDR1 and CDR2 (germline): SGDLS, YYNGEE. The CDR3 length is 15 residues. The V gene lost 6 bases and the J gene lost 0 bases, with 14 bases spanning the gap. The CDR3 DNA reads as TGTGCCAGCACCCTAGGAGGGTCTAGCACAGATACGCAGTATTTT. It codes for CASTLGGSSTDTQYF.

A word on this clone: The sample carries other DNA sequences with the same CDR3. The CDR3: CASSLTGLPYEQYF. The CDR3 nucleotides are TGTGCCAGCAGCCTGACCGGACTACCCTACGAGCAGTACTTC. The chain is built from TRBV7-9 and TRBJ2-7; tentative D call: TRBD2 (6 bases). CDR3 length equals 14 residues. Germline V gene sequence: CDR1 SEHNR, CDR2 FQNEAQ (reference sequence). V was trimmed by 5 bases and J by 2 bases, leaving 13 bases between them. The full variable domain, completed using reference TRBV7-9 and TRBJ2-7, is DTGVSQNPRHKITKRGQNVTFRCDPISEHNRLYWYRQTLGQGPEFLTYFQNEAQLEKSRLLSDRFSAERPKGSFSTLEIQRTEQGDSAMYLCASSLTGLPYEQYFGPGTRLTVT.

The chain joins TRBV27 to TRBJ2-6; D possibly corresponds to TRBD1 (6 bases). The CDR3 is 18 amino acids. V was clipped by 0 bases and J by 0 bases, with 12 bases between them. In germline, CDR1 is MNHEY, CDR2 SMNVEV (reference sequence). The CDR3 DNA follows: TGTGCCAGCAGTTTATCAAGGGGGATCCCCTCTGGGGCCAACGTCCTGACTTTC. Protein sequence: CASSLSRGIPSGANVLTF.

This sequence joins TRBV5-4 and TRBJ2-2; the match to TRBD2 covers 7 bases. Germline V gives CDR1 SGHNT, CDR2 YYREEE (reference sequence). Trimming cost V 3 bases and J 0 bases; bases outside gene matches: 5. The CDR3 runs to 16 residues. As DNA, the CDR3 is TGTGCCAGCAGCTGGACTAGTATGGCGAACACCGGGGAGCTGTTTTTT. Protein: CASSWTSMANTGELFF.

The CDR3 reads CASSLDQFSNQPQHF. The DNA for the CDR3 is TGCGCCAGCAGCTTGGACCAGTTTAGCAATCAGCCCCAGCATTTT. The chain is built from TRBV5-1 and TRBJ1-5; D uncertain. The CDR3 is 15 residues long. Germline V CDR1 and CDR2: SGHRS, YFSETQ. Trimming left V 0 bases short and J 0 bases short, with 7 bases between.

The rearrangement links TRBV27 to TRBJ2-3; no firm D call. V lost 9 bases to trimming and J lost 8 bases, with 6 bases between them. The CDR3 spans 9 residues. Germline-derived CDR1 and CDR2 are MNHEY and SMNVEV (reference sequence). The CDR3: CARSSTQYF. CDR3 sequence (DNA): TGTGCCAGGTCAAGTACGCAGTATTTT.

Turning to this clone: This sample also contains other DNA sequences that code for the same CDR3. The rearrangement uses TRBV5-1 and TRBJ2-1; D gene ambiguous. The germline CDR1 and CDR2 sequences are SGHRS and YFSETQ. This CDR3 has 12 residues. V shed 2 bases and J shed 5 bases, with 5 bases lying between them. CDR3 DNA: TGCGCCAGCAGCTTAGAGCACAATGAGCAGTTCTTC. Translating it yields CASSLEHNEQFF.

The CDR3 sequence is CASSFGGQGYNEQFF. DNA for the CDR3: TGTGCCAGCAGCTTCGGTGGGCAGGGTTACAATGAGCAGTTCTTC. V gene TRBV9 combines with J gene TRBJ2-1, with a weak D call TRBD1 (5 bases). Germline CDR1 and CDR2: SGDLS and YYNGEE. This CDR3 has 15 amino acids. V gave up 4 bases and J gave up 4 bases, with 15 bases separating them.